This T cell receptor (beta chain) was sequenced in a study of T cells in Graves' hyperthyroidism and ophthalmopathy. Investigators excluded patients with uncontrolled infection, other autoimmune disease, pregnancy or lactation. Diagnoses rested on clinical symptoms, serum thyroxine and TRAb, thyroid ultrasound and orbital computed tomography. Germline assignment: CDR1 SGHAT and CDR2 FQNNGV. This CDR3 has 12 residues. V lost 1 base, J lost 5 bases, and 6 bases lay in between. Amplified regions were TCR beta CDR3 sequences from RNA transcripts. HTBI primers drove first-round RT-PCR of the TCR CDR3. TCRdb ran MiXCR on the multiplex PCR reads and lists one entry per CDR3 protein. The data show about 180,000 distinct CDR3 sequences, about 17% seen once. This clonotype showed up many times.

This sequence joins TRBV11-2 and TRBJ2-7, with D tentatively TRBD2 (5 bases). Specimen: blood. The receptor comes from a woman aged 50 to 60 with Graves' hyperthyroidism. The CDR3 spells CASSLGRHEQYF. The CDR3 DNA is TGTGCCAGCAGCTTAGGGAGGCACGAGCAGTACTTC.